This TCR beta chain is from a study of T cells in Graves' hyperthyroidism and ophthalmopathy. Overall study: Blood from the periphery was taken at initial diagnosis, before any treatment.

This clonotype was counted ten times or more. From RNA transcripts, TCR beta CDR3 regions were amplified. The HTBI set primed first-round TCR CDR3 RT-PCR. TCRdb reanalysed the multiplex PCR reads using MiXCR and keeps one entry per CDR3 protein. The table has 40,000 to 65,000 distinct CDR3 sequences, approximately 48% seen once. The TCR sequence derives from a woman between 45 and 65 years old with Graves' ophthalmopathy. Sequenced input: blood.

CDR3 sequence reads: CSAIGEAGGPLEQYF. The CDR3 DNA follows: TGCAGTGCTATTGGAGAGGCGGGGGGGCCGTTGGAGCAGTACTTC. V usage is TRBV20-1 and J usage is TRBJ2-7; 9 bases line up with TRBD2. The germline CDR1 and CDR2 sequences are DFQATT and SNEGSKA (reference sequence). The junction had 14 bases not matched to a gene; V was cut back by 4 bases and J by 7 bases. The CDR3 loop spans 15 amino acids.